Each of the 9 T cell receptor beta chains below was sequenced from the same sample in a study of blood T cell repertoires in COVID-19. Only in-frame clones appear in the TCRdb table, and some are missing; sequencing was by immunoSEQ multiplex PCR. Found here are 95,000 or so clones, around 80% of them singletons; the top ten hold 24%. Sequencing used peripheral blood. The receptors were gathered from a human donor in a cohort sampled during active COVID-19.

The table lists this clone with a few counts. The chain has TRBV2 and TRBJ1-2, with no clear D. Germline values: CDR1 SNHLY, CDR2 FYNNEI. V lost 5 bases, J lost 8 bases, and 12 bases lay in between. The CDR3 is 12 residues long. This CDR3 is CASSQKAYGYTF. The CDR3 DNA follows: TGTGCCAGCAGTCAGAAAGCGTACGGCTACACCTTC.

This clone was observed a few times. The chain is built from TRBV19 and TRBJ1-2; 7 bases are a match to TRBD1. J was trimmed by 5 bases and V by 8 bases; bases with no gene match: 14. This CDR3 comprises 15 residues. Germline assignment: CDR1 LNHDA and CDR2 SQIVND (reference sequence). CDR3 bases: TGTGCCAGTCGGACACTTGGGACAGATGATTATGGCTACACCTTC. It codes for CASRTLGTDDYGYTF.

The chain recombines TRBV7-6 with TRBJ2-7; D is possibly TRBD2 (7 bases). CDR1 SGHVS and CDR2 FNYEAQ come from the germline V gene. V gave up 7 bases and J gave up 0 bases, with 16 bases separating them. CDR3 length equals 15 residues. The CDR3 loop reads CASKEEAGASYEQYF. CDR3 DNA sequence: TGTGCCAGCAAAGAGGAGGCGGGGGCCTCCTACGAGCAGTACTTC.

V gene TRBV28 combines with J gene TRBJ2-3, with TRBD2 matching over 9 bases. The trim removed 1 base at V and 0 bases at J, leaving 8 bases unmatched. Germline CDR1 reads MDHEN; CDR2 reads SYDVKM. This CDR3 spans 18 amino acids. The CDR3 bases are TGTGCCAGCAGTTTATCACCGGGACTAGCCTCTAGCACAGATACGCAGTATTTT. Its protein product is CASSLSPGLASSTDTQYF.

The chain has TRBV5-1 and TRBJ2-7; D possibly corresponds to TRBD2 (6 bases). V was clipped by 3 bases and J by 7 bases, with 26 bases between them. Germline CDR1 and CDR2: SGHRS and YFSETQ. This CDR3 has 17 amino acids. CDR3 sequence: CASSSLWGRLGSKEQYF. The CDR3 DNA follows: TGCGCCAGCAGCTCCCTTTGGGGGAGGTTGGGGTCAAAGGAGCAGTACTTC.

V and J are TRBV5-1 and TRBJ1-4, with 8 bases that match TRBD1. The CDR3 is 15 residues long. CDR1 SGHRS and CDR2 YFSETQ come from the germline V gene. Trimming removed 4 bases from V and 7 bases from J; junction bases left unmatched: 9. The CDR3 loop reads CASSPGTGALEKLFF. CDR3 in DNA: TGCGCCAGCAGCCCGGGGACAGGAGCCCTTGAAAAACTGTTTTTT.

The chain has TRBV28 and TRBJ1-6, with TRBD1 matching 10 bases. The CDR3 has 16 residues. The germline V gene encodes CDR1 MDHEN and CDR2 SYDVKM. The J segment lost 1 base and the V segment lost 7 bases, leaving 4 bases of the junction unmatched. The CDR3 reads CASTGQGGSYNSPLHF. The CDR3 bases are TGTGCCAGCACCGGACAGGGGGGATCCTATAATTCACCCCTCCACTTT.

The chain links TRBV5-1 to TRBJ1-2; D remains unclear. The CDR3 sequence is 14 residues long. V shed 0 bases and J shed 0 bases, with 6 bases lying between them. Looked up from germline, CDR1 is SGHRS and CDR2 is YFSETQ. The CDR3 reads CASSLGSSNYGYTF. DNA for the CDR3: TGCGCCAGCAGCTTGGGCAGTTCTAACTATGGCTACACCTTC. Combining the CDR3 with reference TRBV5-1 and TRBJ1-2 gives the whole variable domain KAGVTQTPRYLIKTRGQQVTLSCSPISGHRSVSWYQQTPGQGLQFLFEYFSETQRNKGNFPGRFSGRQFSNSRSEMNVSTLELGDSALYLCASSLGSSNYGYTFGSGTRLTVV.

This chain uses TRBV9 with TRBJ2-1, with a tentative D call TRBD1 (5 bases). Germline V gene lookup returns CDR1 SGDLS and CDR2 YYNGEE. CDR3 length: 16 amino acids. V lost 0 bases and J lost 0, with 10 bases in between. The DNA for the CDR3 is TGTGCCAGCAGCGTAGGGGGCGCAAGCTCCTACAATGAGCAGTTCTTC. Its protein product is CASSVGGASSYNEQFF.